These T cell receptor beta chains were read from a single sample in a study of identical twins. TCRdb passed the 5' RACE reads through MiXCR, listing each CDR3 protein once. Of fewer than 450,000 distinct CDR3 sequences in the sample, 7% to 9.5% were seen once. The specimen was naive T cells sorted from blood. These receptors came from a woman aged 50 to 60 in good health. The conserved cysteine and the conserved F or W are not part of the CDR3 here. A clone size is listed for some rows: how often the clone was seen (once, few, many), or a class if it is expanded.

V	J	size	CDR3
TRBV6-1	TRBJ2-5	-	ASSELIETQY
TRBV12-3/TRBV12-4	TRBJ2-7	many	ASSFAGEKYEQY
TRBV15	TRBJ2-7	-	ATSREPGLAYEQY
TRBV4-1	TRBJ2-7	-	ASSQDGRQGLYEQY
TRBV21-1	TRBJ1-1	few	ASSKVLIRNTEAF
TRBV9	TRBJ2-1	few	ASSPRLAIGNEQF
TRBV3-1	TRBJ2-2	-	ASRAERRQGVKHTGELF
TRBV4-1	TRBJ2-4	many	ASSQVGQSMY
TRBV5-1	TRBJ2-3	many	ASKVQGTDTQY
TRBV5-1	TRBJ2-1	few	ASFLASGTSYNEQF
TRBV20-1	TRBJ2-2	few	SAPRTGSGELF
TRBV18	TRBJ2-7	many	ASSPRLGQGLDEQY
TRBV29-1	TRBJ2-7	many	SAKSGGSYEQY
TRBV18	TRBJ1-1	-	ASSTDGIEAF
TRBV6-5	TRBJ2-2	few	ASGRGPTGELF
TRBV12-3/TRBV12-4	TRBJ2-4	few	ASSTIRQGRENIQY
TRBV7-9	TRBJ2-3	few	ASSFSTSGVTDTQY
TRBV29-1	TRBJ2-5	few	SPPRCPGETQY
TRBV10-2	TRBJ2-2	many	ASTVGLAGTGELF
TRBV5-1	TRBJ2-1	-	ASSSGPTGNEQF
TRBV7-8	TRBJ1-5	few	ATGVDSNQPQH
TRBV20-1	TRBJ2-3	many	SATAGTSGPSTDTQY
TRBV20-1	TRBJ2-1	many	SARVGPGSYNEQF
TRBV3-1	TRBJ2-1	-	ASSQENSDEQF
TRBV4-2	TRBJ2-3	-	ASSRFGTDTQY
TRBV24-1	TRBJ2-1	few	ASGRATSDEQF
TRBV5-1	TRBJ2-3	-	ASSSGLAGGPLTDTQY
TRBV27	TRBJ2-2	few	ASSLRQGPATGELF
TRBV12-3/TRBV12-4	TRBJ2-3	many	ASSFFLAGLYTQY
TRBV20-1	TRBJ2-3	-	SARMADTQY
TRBV11-2	TRBJ2-3	-	ASSLDPSPAGDTQY
TRBV20-1	TRBJ1-4	few	SARHINEKLF
TRBV5-1	TRBJ2-2	many	ASNLAGPGELF
TRBV5-1	TRBJ2-5	-	ASSSSVVETQY
TRBV6-5	TRBJ2-1	-	ASSSQSRRSSYNEQF
TRBV5-1	TRBJ2-2	many	ASSATGELF
TRBV29-1	TRBJ2-3	few	SVPTGGRTDTQY